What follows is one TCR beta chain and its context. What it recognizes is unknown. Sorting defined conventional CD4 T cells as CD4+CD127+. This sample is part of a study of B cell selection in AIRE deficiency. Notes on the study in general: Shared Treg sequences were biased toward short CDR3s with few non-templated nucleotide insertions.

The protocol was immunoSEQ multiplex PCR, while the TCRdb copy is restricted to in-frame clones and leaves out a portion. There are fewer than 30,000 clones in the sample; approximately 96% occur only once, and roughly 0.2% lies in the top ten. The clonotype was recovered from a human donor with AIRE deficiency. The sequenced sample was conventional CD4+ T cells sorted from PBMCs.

CDR3 in DNA: TGTGCCAGCAGTCTCGGGGGTCCGGATAATTCACCCCTCCACTTT. Residues: CASSLGGPDNSPLHF. The chain is built from TRBV6-5 and TRBJ1-6, with D possibly being TRBD1 (5 bases). This CDR3 spans 15 amino acids. The V gene's germline CDR1 is MNHEY and CDR2 SVGAGI. Trimming took off 5 bases at V and 5 bases at J, with 13 bases between the two ends.